This T cell receptor (beta chain) was profiled in a study of siplizumab effects on memory and regulatory T cells. This table comes from immunoSEQ multiplex PCR, and its TCRdb copy is limited to in-frame clones, with some not included. The repertoire consists of approximately 110,000 clones, with around 90% occurring once and the leading ten covering roughly 0.75%. V was shortened by 7 bases and J by 5 bases, with 17 bases between the two germline ends. CDR1 is SQVTM and CDR2 is ANQGSEA in the germline V gene. This CDR3 spans 13 amino acids. Sequencing was performed on Tregs sorted from blood. The TCR originated in a human donor in good health. The chain employs TRBV29-1 and TRBJ1-1; D ambiguous. The CDR3 DNA sequence: TGCAGCGGCCTTCGGCCCGCGGGGACTGAAGCTTTCTTT. Protein sequence: CSGLRPAGTEAFF.